This TCR beta chain was obtained from a study of T cells in Graves' hyperthyroidism and ophthalmopathy. The investigators amplified TCR beta CDR3 regions from RNA transcripts. A set of HTBI primers served as the primers for a first-round RT-PCR of the TCR CDR3. Via MiXCR, TCRdb re-called the multiplex PCR reads, giving one row per CDR3 protein. The table shows about 350,000 distinct CDR3 sequences, with roughly 18% occurring only once. V was clipped by 5 bases and J by 2 bases; unmatched bases: 5. The CDR3 runs 14 residues. Germline CDR1 is MDHEN and CDR2 is SYDVKM. This clonotype was detected only once.

The genes are TRBV28 and TRBJ2-7, with 8 bases lining up with TRBD2. This clonotype was obtained from a woman aged 40 to 55 with Graves' ophthalmopathy. The sequenced sample was blood. The CDR3 sequence is CASSPREGAYEQYF. The CDR3 coding sequence is TGTGCCAGCAGTCCCCGGGAGGGGGCCTACGAGCAGTACTTC.